This TCR delta chain comes out of a study of γδ T cells in repeated Plasmodium falciparum infection. About the research overall: Age- and gender-matched Australian children served as comparison for malaria-exposed Malian children. Each infection was followed by sampling at 21 days, plus baseline and some pre-infection draws.

This clone appeared a few times. The antigen is not known. TCRdb has a much larger clone's protein, which differs at residues 14 and 18 from the translation of this DNA, likely because of a read error; what is shown is the protein translated from the DNA. Germline CDR1 reads TSWWSYY; CDR2 reads QGS. V dropped 8 bases and J dropped 1 base, with 44 bases sitting between them. The CDR3 sequence is 25 residues long. Flow sorting of PBMC yielded separate Vgamma9/Vdelta2+ and Vdelta2-negative gammadelta T cell populations for bulk repertoire analysis. Study results and limitations: Waves of new clonotype selection appeared after repeated controlled infections in Vdelta2-negative, largely Vdelta1+, gammadelta T cells. Malian children's Vdelta2-negative repertoires appeared more expanded and less diverse than Australians'.

TCRdb fed the multiplex PCR reads to CATT. In the table there are 85,000 to 90,000 delta-chain clones, around 1.4% of which are singletons. Sequencing was carried out using gamma-delta T cells from blood. The chain is built from TRDV1 and TRDJ2, with a tentative D call TRDD3 (6 bases). The clonotype originates from a pool of human donors (malaria-infected and uninfected, not separated). This CDR3 reads CALTRGDNYAWNYRGVPVLTAQLFF. The CDR3 coding sequence is TGTGCTCTTACCCGGGGGGACAACTACGCTTGGAATTACAGGGGGGTCCCAGTTTTGACAGCACAACTCTTCTTT.